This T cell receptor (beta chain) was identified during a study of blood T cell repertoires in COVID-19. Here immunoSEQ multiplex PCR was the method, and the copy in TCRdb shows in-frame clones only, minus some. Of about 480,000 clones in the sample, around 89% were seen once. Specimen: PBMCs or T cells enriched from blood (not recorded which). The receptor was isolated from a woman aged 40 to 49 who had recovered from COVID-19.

In nucleotides, the CDR3 is TGTGCCAGCAGTTTCGACAGAGCCTACAATGAGCAGTTCTTC. This codes for CASSFDRAYNEQFF. The genes are TRBV2 and TRBJ2-1, with D possibly being TRBD1 (5 bases). Germline V CDR1 and CDR2: SNHLY, FYNNEI. V lost 5 bases to trimming and J lost 2 bases, with 10 bases between them. CDR3 length: 14 residues.